The rows below give T cell receptor beta chains drawn from one sample of a study of shared clonotypes between healthy human individuals. Profiled with immunoSEQ multiplex PCR; TCRdb holds only in-frame clones, not every one. The sample carries around 2,000,000 clones, roughly 94% recorded once. Sequencing was carried out using naive CD8+ T cells sorted from blood. The receptor set was obtained from a man between 18 and 35 years old in good health. The CDR3 runs from the conserved cysteine through the conserved F or W. The D gene is left open where the match is weak. Where a row states a size, it is once, few, many or the class of an expanded clone; other rows omit it.

TRBV27 | NA | NA | CASGAYLSALHF
TRBV6-5 | few | NA | CASSILGGHWDTQYF
TRBV5-1 | NA | NA | CASSLGDFGNTEAFF
TRBV11-2 | NA | TRBD1 | CASSLGTGGLPEAFF
TRBV5-6 | NA | TRBD1 | CASSPWQGAEGETQYF
TRBV10-1 | few | NA | CASSTGYDTGELFF
TRBV13 | NA | NA | CASSRGTIYGYTF
TRBV6-5 | NA | NA | CASSYSSTGNTGELFF
TRBV11-2 | NA | TRBD2 | CASSSKWGTSGGSTDTQYF
TRBV11-2 | NA | NA | CASSTPDKSSYNEQFF
TRBV9 | NA | TRBD1 | CASSSGQGIYEQYF
TRBV28 | once | NA | CASSFQGSYGYTF
TRBV4-1 | NA | NA | CASSQGPEGGELFF